The sequence of this T cell receptor beta chain was determined in a study of technical replicates of blood from a few donors. The data were produced by immunoSEQ multiplex PCR, yet TCRdb's version contains in-frame clones alone and is incomplete. Altogether approximately 73,000 clones are present, 93% being singletons, with the ten largest covering around 0.4%. The TCR sequence derives from a human donor in good health. Sequencing input: T cells isolated from PBMCs.

The DNA for the CDR3 is TGCGCCAGCAGCTTGCTAGGACTAGCGGGGTCGAACACCGGGGAGCTGTTTTTT. Translated, it gives CASSLLGLAGSNTGELFF. The rearrangement joins TRBV5-1 to TRBJ2-2; 12 bases agree with TRBD2. V lost 1 base and J lost 0; bases outside the gene matches: 4. Germline V lookup: CDR1 SGHRS, CDR2 YFSETQ. This CDR3 region has 18 residues.